Listed below are T cell receptor beta chains from one sample, sequenced in a study of blood T cell repertoires in COVID-19. Using immunoSEQ multiplex PCR, the repertoire was profiled, and TCRdb retains in-frame clones only, with some absent. The data hold approximately 64,000 clones, with just over 85% observed a single time. What was sequenced was peripheral blood. The receptors were sampled from a woman aged 60-75 years with COVID-19, enrolled during active disease. Each CDR3 is given with its conserved first and last residue. A D gene is named only where the DNA matches it firmly. Size tells how often a clone was seen (once, few, many) or the class of an expanded clone, and some rows leave it out.

D gene: TRBD2; CDR3 length: 17; J gene: TRBJ2-3; V gene: TRBV5-1; clone size: .; CDR3 protein: CASSWARTSGSSDTQYF; CDR3 DNA: TGCGCCAGCAGCTGGGCCCGGACTAGCGGGAGTTCAGATACGCAGTATTTT
D gene: .; CDR3 length: 17; J gene: TRBJ2-1; V gene: TRBV21-1; clone size: .; CDR3 protein: CASSTKYRDFSYNEQFF; CDR3 DNA: TGTGCCAGCAGCACGAAGTACCGGGACTTCTCCTACAATGAGCAGTTCTTC
D gene: TRBD2; CDR3 length: 16; J gene: TRBJ2-3; V gene: TRBV29-1; clone size: .; CDR3 protein: CSAGLAGGSSTDTQYF; CDR3 DNA: TGCAGCGCAGGACTAGCGGGCGGATCAAGCACAGATACGCAGTATTTT
D gene: TRBD1; CDR3 length: 16; J gene: TRBJ1-5; V gene: TRBV7-8; clone size: .; CDR3 protein: CASSLSGTGGNQPQHF; CDR3 DNA: TGTGCCAGCAGCTTGTCCGGGACAGGGGGGAATCAGCCCCAGCATTTT
D gene: .; CDR3 length: 14; J gene: TRBJ2-3; V gene: TRBV6-5; clone size: .; CDR3 protein: CASKKGRNEDTQYF; CDR3 DNA: TGTGCCAGCAAAAAGGGGAGGAATGAAGATACGCAGTATTTT
D gene: .; CDR3 length: 14; J gene: TRBJ1-2; V gene: TRBV9; clone size: once; CDR3 protein: CASSTPGSNYGYTF; CDR3 DNA: TGTGCCAGCAGCACTCCCGGGTCTAACTATGGCTACACCTTC
D gene: .; CDR3 length: 17; J gene: TRBJ1-1; V gene: TRBV4-3; clone size: .; CDR3 protein: CASSQTLWTAPNTEAFF; CDR3 DNA: TGCGCCAGCAGCCAAACCCTGTGGACAGCTCCGAACACTGAAGCTTTCTTT
D gene: .; CDR3 length: 15; J gene: TRBJ2-1; V gene: TRBV30; clone size: few; CDR3 protein: CAWSVPTPIYNEQFF; CDR3 DNA: TGTGCCTGGAGTGTACCGACTCCAATCTACAATGAGCAGTTCTTC
D gene: .; CDR3 length: 13; J gene: TRBJ1-5; V gene: TRBV3-1/TRBV3-2; clone size: once; CDR3 protein: CASSLTDSQPQHF; CDR3 DNA: TGTGCCAGCAGCTTAACAGATTCTCAGCCCCAGCATTTT
D gene: TRBD2; CDR3 length: 15; J gene: TRBJ2-7; V gene: TRBV4-1; clone size: .; CDR3 protein: CASSSRGGQRYEQYF; CDR3 DNA: TGCGCCAGCAGCTCACGGGGGGGGCAACGATACGAGCAGTACTTC
D gene: TRBD1; CDR3 length: 16; J gene: TRBJ1-1; V gene: TRBV4-3; clone size: .; CDR3 protein: CASSHGTGGMNTEAFF; CDR3 DNA: TGCGCCAGCAGCCACGGGACAGGGGGGATGAACACTGAAGCTTTCTTT
D gene: .; CDR3 length: 11; J gene: TRBJ2-7; V gene: TRBV30; clone size: .; CDR3 protein: CAWSAGYSQYF; CDR3 DNA: TGTGCCTGGAGTGCAGGGTATTCGCAGTACTTC
D gene: .; CDR3 length: 14; J gene: TRBJ1-1; V gene: TRBV18; clone size: .; CDR3 protein: CASSSEEMNTEAFF; CDR3 DNA: TGTGCCAGCTCATCCGAGGAGATGAACACTGAAGCTTTCTTT
D gene: TRBD1; CDR3 length: 18; J gene: TRBJ1-2; V gene: TRBV7-9; clone size: once; CDR3 protein: CASSSKTGALQGSYGYTF; CDR3 DNA: TGTGCCAGCAGCAGCAAAACAGGGGCACTACAAGGCTCTTATGGCTACACCTTC
D gene: TRBD1; CDR3 length: 16; J gene: TRBJ1-3; V gene: TRBV2; clone size: .; CDR3 protein: CASTRGQVDSGNTIYF; CDR3 DNA: TGTGCCAGCACTCGGGGACAGGTCGACTCTGGAAACACCATATATTTT
D gene: TRBD1; CDR3 length: 13; J gene: TRBJ2-7; V gene: TRBV6-5; clone size: few; CDR3 protein: CAREPGTAYEQYF; CDR3 DNA: TGTGCCAGGGAACCCGGGACAGCCTACGAGCAGTACTTC
D gene: .; CDR3 length: 17; J gene: TRBJ2-2; V gene: TRBV7-8; clone size: .; CDR3 protein: CASSLALSTENTGELFF; CDR3 DNA: TGTGCCAGCAGCTTAGCCCTCTCCACAGAGAACACCGGGGAGCTGTTTTTT
D gene: TRBD2; CDR3 length: 18; J gene: TRBJ2-3; V gene: TRBV4-3; clone size: .; CDR3 protein: CASSQDLGLAGVADTQYF; CDR3 DNA: TGCGCCAGCAGCCAAGATCTGGGACTAGCGGGAGTTGCAGATACGCAGTATTTT
D gene: .; CDR3 length: 15; J gene: TRBJ1-5; V gene: TRBV7-8; clone size: .; CDR3 protein: CASSLARFASQPQHF; CDR3 DNA: TGTGCCAGCAGCTTAGCCAGGTTTGCAAGTCAGCCCCAGCATTTT
D gene: TRBD1; CDR3 length: 14; J gene: TRBJ2-5; V gene: TRBV9; clone size: .; CDR3 protein: CASSTTGTGETQYF; CDR3 DNA: TGTGCCAGCAGCACAACCGGGACAGGGGAGACCCAGTACTTC
D gene: .; CDR3 length: 14; J gene: TRBJ2-1; V gene: TRBV6-5; clone size: .; CDR3 protein: CASSFAGNYNEQFF; CDR3 DNA: TGTGCCAGCAGTTTTGCGGGGAACTACAATGAGCAGTTCTTC
D gene: .; CDR3 length: 16; J gene: TRBJ1-5; V gene: TRBV4-2; clone size: .; CDR3 protein: CASSPVGRGSNQPQHF; CDR3 DNA: TGTGCCAGCAGCCCGGTGGGCAGGGGTAGCAATCAGCCCCAGCATTTT
D gene: TRBD2; CDR3 length: 16; J gene: TRBJ2-1; V gene: TRBV19; clone size: .; CDR3 protein: CASSIVGTSLVHEQFF; CDR3 DNA: TGTGCCAGTAGTATCGTGGGGACTAGCTTGGTTCATGAGCAGTTCTTC
D gene: .; CDR3 length: 13; J gene: TRBJ1-6; V gene: TRBV6-5; clone size: .; CDR3 protein: CASSSREYSPLHF; CDR3 DNA: TGTGCCAGCAGTTCCAGGGAATATTCACCCCTCCACTTT
D gene: .; CDR3 length: 14; J gene: TRBJ1-1; V gene: TRBV7-2; clone size: .; CDR3 protein: CASSLAEVNTEAFF; CDR3 DNA: TGTGCCAGCAGCTTAGCCGAGGTAAACACTGAAGCTTTCTTT
D gene: .; CDR3 length: 16; J gene: TRBJ1-5; V gene: TRBV11-2; clone size: .; CDR3 protein: CASSYGGSEWSQPQHF; CDR3 DNA: TGTGCCAGCAGCTACGGAGGGAGCGAATGGAGTCAGCCCCAGCATTTT
D gene: .; CDR3 length: 17; J gene: TRBJ1-5; V gene: TRBV10-3; clone size: .; CDR3 protein: CAISKNSLTGSNQPQHF; CDR3 DNA: TGTGCCATCAGCAAAAATTCATTAACTGGTAGCAATCAGCCCCAGCATTTT
D gene: TRBD1; CDR3 length: 16; J gene: TRBJ1-1; V gene: TRBV27; clone size: .; CDR3 protein: CASSFVPPRTGPEAFF; CDR3 DNA: TGTGCCAGCAGTTTTGTGCCCCCCAGGACAGGGCCTGAAGCTTTCTTT
D gene: .; CDR3 length: 13; J gene: TRBJ2-1; V gene: TRBV27; clone size: .; CDR3 protein: CASSLTKFNEQFF; CDR3 DNA: TGTGCCAGCAGCCTGACAAAATTTAATGAGCAGTTCTTC
D gene: .; CDR3 length: 12; J gene: TRBJ2-7; V gene: TRBV30; clone size: .; CDR3 protein: CAWSVTAYEQYF; CDR3 DNA: TGTGCCTGGAGTGTAACGGCCTACGAGCAGTACTTC
D gene: TRBD1; CDR3 length: 20; J gene: TRBJ1-2; V gene: TRBV19; clone size: .; CDR3 protein: CASSSGGQYKRETPNYGYTF; CDR3 DNA: TGTGCCAGTAGTTCAGGGGGACAGTACAAGCGAGAAACTCCTAACTATGGCTACACCTTC
D gene: .; CDR3 length: 14; J gene: TRBJ1-6; V gene: TRBV6-5; clone size: once; CDR3 protein: CASRRGGRNSPLHF; CDR3 DNA: TGTGCCAGCAGACGCGGGGGGCGTAATTCACCCCTCCACTTT
D gene: TRBD1; CDR3 length: 16; J gene: TRBJ2-5; V gene: TRBV5-1; clone size: .; CDR3 protein: CASSSRTGQLQETQYF; CDR3 DNA: TGCGCCAGCAGCTCCAGGACAGGGCAGCTTCAAGAGACCCAGTACTTC
D gene: .; CDR3 length: 13; J gene: TRBJ2-7; V gene: TRBV12-3/TRBV12-4; clone size: once; CDR3 protein: CASRQDLGGEQYF; CDR3 DNA: TGTGCCAGCAGGCAAGACCTAGGGGGCGAGCAGTACTTC
D gene: .; CDR3 length: 13; J gene: TRBJ1-1; V gene: TRBV19; clone size: .; CDR3 protein: CASSASTWTEAFF; CDR3 DNA: TGTGCCAGTAGTGCCTCTACTTGGACTGAAGCTTTCTTT
D gene: .; CDR3 length: 15; J gene: TRBJ2-2; V gene: TRBV2; clone size: .; CDR3 protein: CASSERSGDDGELFF; CDR3 DNA: TGTGCCAGCAGTGAAAGGTCCGGGGATGACGGGGAGCTGTTTTTT
D gene: TRBD1; CDR3 length: 15; J gene: TRBJ1-5; V gene: TRBV3-1/TRBV3-2; clone size: .; CDR3 protein: CASSRGTGAFQPQHF; CDR3 DNA: TGTGCCAGCAGCCGAGGGACAGGGGCGTTTCAGCCCCAGCATTTT
D gene: .; CDR3 length: 15; J gene: TRBJ1-2; V gene: TRBV24-1; clone size: .; CDR3 protein: CATSDHDSGSYGYTF; CDR3 DNA: TGTGCCACCAGTGATCACGACTCCGGCAGCTATGGCTACACCTTC
D gene: .; CDR3 length: 14; J gene: TRBJ1-5; V gene: TRBV19; clone size: .; CDR3 protein: CASRGREPNQPQHF; CDR3 DNA: TGTGCCAGTAGAGGGCGGGAACCCAATCAGCCCCAGCATTTT
D gene: .; CDR3 length: 14; J gene: TRBJ2-1; V gene: TRBV19; clone size: .; CDR3 protein: CASGEVSSYNEQFF; CDR3 DNA: TGTGCCAGTGGGGAGGTTAGCTCCTACAATGAGCAGTTCTTC
D gene: .; CDR3 length: 15; J gene: TRBJ2-5; V gene: TRBV7-9; clone size: .; CDR3 protein: CASSLPGTPQETQYF; CDR3 DNA: TGTGCCAGCAGCTTACCCGGGACACCACAAGAGACCCAGTACTTC
D gene: TRBD1; CDR3 length: 15; J gene: TRBJ1-5; V gene: TRBV5-1; clone size: .; CDR3 protein: CASSSGTGSNQPQHF; CDR3 DNA: TGCGCCAGCAGCTCCGGGACAGGGTCCAATCAGCCCCAGCATTTT
D gene: .; CDR3 length: 16; J gene: TRBJ2-7; V gene: TRBV6-5; clone size: .; CDR3 protein: CASSYSTQSGFYEQYF; CDR3 DNA: TGTGCCAGCAGTTACTCGACACAGTCTGGCTTCTACGAGCAGTACTTC
D gene: TRBD2; CDR3 length: 15; J gene: TRBJ2-1; V gene: TRBV6-6; clone size: .; CDR3 protein: CASSPVRGDYNEQFF; CDR3 DNA: TGTGCCAGCAGTCCCGTACGGGGGGACTACAATGAGCAGTTCTTC
D gene: TRBD2; CDR3 length: 13; J gene: TRBJ2-7; V gene: TRBV29-1; clone size: once; CDR3 protein: CSVEGRVRGEQYF; CDR3 DNA: TGCAGCGTTGAGGGGAGGGTCCGGGGCGAGCAGTACTTC
D gene: TRBD1; CDR3 length: 15; J gene: TRBJ2-7; V gene: TRBV6-5; clone size: .; CDR3 protein: CASSPGQRGSYEQYF; CDR3 DNA: TGTGCCAGCAGCCCGGGACAGAGGGGCTCCTACGAGCAGTACTTC
D gene: TRBD1; CDR3 length: 13; J gene: TRBJ1-2; V gene: TRBV5-1; clone size: .; CDR3 protein: CASSYGQDNGYTF; CDR3 DNA: TGCGCCAGCAGCTACGGACAGGACAATGGCTACACCTTC
D gene: .; CDR3 length: 15; J gene: TRBJ1-3; V gene: TRBV19; clone size: .; CDR3 protein: CASSIRRDSGNTIYF; CDR3 DNA: TGTGCCAGTAGTATAAGGAGAGACTCTGGAAACACCATATATTTT
D gene: .; CDR3 length: 12; J gene: TRBJ2-1; V gene: TRBV7-9; clone size: .; CDR3 protein: CASSLGGEKDFF; CDR3 DNA: TGTGCCAGCAGCTTAGGGGGAGAGAAGGACTTCTTC
D gene: TRBD1; CDR3 length: 15; J gene: TRBJ2-5; V gene: TRBV10-3; clone size: .; CDR3 protein: CAIRSRQGAGETQYF; CDR3 DNA: TGTGCCATCAGGTCTCGACAGGGGGCGGGAGAGACCCAGTACTTC
D gene: .; CDR3 length: 12; J gene: TRBJ1-5; V gene: TRBV6-2/TRBV6-3; clone size: .; CDR3 protein: CASSYPQGTQHF; CDR3 DNA: TGTGCCAGCAGTTACCCCCAGGGAACCCAGCATTTT
D gene: .; CDR3 length: 15; J gene: TRBJ1-5; V gene: TRBV18; clone size: .; CDR3 protein: CASSPPGRVVKPQHF; CDR3 DNA: TGTGCCAGCTCACCACCGGGCAGGGTGGTTAAGCCCCAGCATTTT
D gene: TRBD1; CDR3 length: 14; J gene: TRBJ1-4; V gene: TRBV30; clone size: .; CDR3 protein: CAWARTGGSEKLFF; CDR3 DNA: TGTGCCTGGGCCCGGACAGGGGGGAGTGAAAAACTGTTTTTT
D gene: TRBD1; CDR3 length: 15; J gene: TRBJ2-1; V gene: TRBV9; clone size: once; CDR3 protein: CASSAPGQGYNEQFF; CDR3 DNA: TGTGCCAGCAGCGCACCGGGACAGGGGTACAATGAGCAGTTCTTC
D gene: .; CDR3 length: 11; J gene: TRBJ2-7; V gene: TRBV10-3; clone size: .; CDR3 protein: CAASPRDEQYF; CDR3 DNA: TGTGCCGCCTCCCCCAGGGACGAGCAGTACTTC
D gene: TRBD1; CDR3 length: 14; J gene: TRBJ1-4; V gene: TRBV30; clone size: .; CDR3 protein: CAWSDRQGREKLFF; CDR3 DNA: TGTGCCTGGAGCGATAGACAGGGGAGGGAAAAACTGTTTTTT
D gene: .; CDR3 length: 18; J gene: TRBJ1-6; V gene: TRBV19; clone size: .; CDR3 protein: CASSIGSLYHSYNSPLHF; CDR3 DNA: TGTGCCAGTAGTATAGGATCTCTCTACCACTCCTATAATTCACCCCTCCACTTT
D gene: .; CDR3 length: 13; J gene: TRBJ1-2; V gene: TRBV19; clone size: .; CDR3 protein: CASSIRGSGGYTF; CDR3 DNA: TGTGCCAGTAGTATCCGGGGATCGGGAGGCTACACCTTC
D gene: TRBD2; CDR3 length: 15; J gene: TRBJ2-1; V gene: TRBV6-5; clone size: .; CDR3 protein: CASIPQAGGYNEQFF; CDR3 DNA: TGTGCCAGCATTCCCCAGGCGGGGGGATACAATGAGCAGTTCTTC